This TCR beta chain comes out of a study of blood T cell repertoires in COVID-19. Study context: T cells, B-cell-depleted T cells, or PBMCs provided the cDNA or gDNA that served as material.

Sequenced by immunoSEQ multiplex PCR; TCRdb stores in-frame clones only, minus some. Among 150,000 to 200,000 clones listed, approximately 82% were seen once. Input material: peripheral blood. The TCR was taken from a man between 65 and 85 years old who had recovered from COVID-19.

The CDR3 loop reads CASSYGAGTPQETQYF. CDR3 DNA: TGTGCCAGCAGTTACGGAGCGGGGACCCCGCAAGAGACCCAGTACTTC. The chain employs TRBV6-2 or TRBV6-3 and TRBJ2-5; 7 bases are a match to TRBD2. Germline lookup yields CDR1 MNHEY and CDR2 SVGEGT. Unmatched junction bases numbered 8, after V lost 2 bases and J lost 2 bases. The CDR3 is 16 amino acids.